The rows below give T cell receptor beta chains drawn from one sample of a study of cytomegalovirus exposure and HLA in healthy donors. The repertoire was sequenced with immunoSEQ multiplex PCR; TCRdb's copy has only in-frame clones and lacks some. Reported are about 130,000 clones; the ten largest clones contain over 1.5%. The sequencing input was PBMCs. The origin of the receptors is a woman aged 40 to 49 in good health and CMV-seropositive. Both conserved end residues are part of each CDR3. A D gene is named only where the DNA matches it firmly.

length	V	D	J	DNA	CDR3
15	TRBV6-5	.	TRBJ1-6	TGTGCCAGCAGTTACTCGAACGCCTACCAGGGACCCCTCCACTTT	CASSYSNAYQGPLHF
16	TRBV29-1	.	TRBJ2-7	TGCAGCGTTGAAGGTGCGGGCTCAGTCGGGGACTACGAGCAGTACTTC	CSVEGAGSVGDYEQYF
15	TRBV6-1	.	TRBJ1-1	TGTGCCAGCAGTGAATGGGGGCGGAATCGGGCTGAAGCTTTCTTT	CASSEWGRNRAEAFF
15	TRBV2	TRBD2	TRBJ2-1	TGTGCCAGCAGTGATGGACTAGCGGGAGCCAATGAGCAGTTCTTC	CASSDGLAGANEQFF
18	TRBV9	TRBD2	TRBJ2-1	TGTGCCAGCAGCCCGCTCGAGACTTATTCTAGCGGGACCAATGAGCAGTTCTTC	CASSPLETYSSGTNEQFF
15	TRBV28	TRBD2	TRBJ2-7	TGTGCCAGCAGTTCCGGACTAGCGGGAGGGCACGAGCAGTACTTC	CASSSGLAGGHEQYF
15	TRBV9	.	TRBJ2-2	TGTGCCAGCAGCGTAGCGCCAGAGAACACCGGGGAGCTGTTTTTT	CASSVAPENTGELFF
12	TRBV7-6	.	TRBJ2-2	TGTGCCAGCAGCTTCCCCCTTGGGGAGCTGTTTTTT	CASSFPLGELFF
15	TRBV15	.	TRBJ2-3	TGTGCCACCAGCAGAGAGGGCCAGGGCACAGATACGCAGTATTTT	CATSREGQGTDTQYF
13	TRBV28	.	TRBJ1-2	TGTGCCAGTACAGGACGCAGGGCGTATGGCTACACCTTC	CASTGRRAYGYTF
14	TRBV6-1	TRBD1	TRBJ2-2	TGTGCCAGCACTCGGGACAGTAACACCGGGGAGCTGTTTTTT	CASTRDSNTGELFF
16	TRBV2	TRBD2	TRBJ2-5	TGTGCCAGCAGCCAAGACAGACTAGCTTCTAGAGAGACCCAGTACTTC	CASSQDRLASRETQYF
15	TRBV11-3	TRBD1	TRBJ2-5	TGTGCCAGCAGCTCGGGGACAGGGGGCGCGGAGACCCAGTACTTC	CASSSGTGGAETQYF
16	TRBV25-1	.	TRBJ2-1	TGTGCCAGCAGTGCCCCCCCCGCGCGGGTTGGCGATGAGCAGTTCTTC	CASSAPPARVGDEQFF